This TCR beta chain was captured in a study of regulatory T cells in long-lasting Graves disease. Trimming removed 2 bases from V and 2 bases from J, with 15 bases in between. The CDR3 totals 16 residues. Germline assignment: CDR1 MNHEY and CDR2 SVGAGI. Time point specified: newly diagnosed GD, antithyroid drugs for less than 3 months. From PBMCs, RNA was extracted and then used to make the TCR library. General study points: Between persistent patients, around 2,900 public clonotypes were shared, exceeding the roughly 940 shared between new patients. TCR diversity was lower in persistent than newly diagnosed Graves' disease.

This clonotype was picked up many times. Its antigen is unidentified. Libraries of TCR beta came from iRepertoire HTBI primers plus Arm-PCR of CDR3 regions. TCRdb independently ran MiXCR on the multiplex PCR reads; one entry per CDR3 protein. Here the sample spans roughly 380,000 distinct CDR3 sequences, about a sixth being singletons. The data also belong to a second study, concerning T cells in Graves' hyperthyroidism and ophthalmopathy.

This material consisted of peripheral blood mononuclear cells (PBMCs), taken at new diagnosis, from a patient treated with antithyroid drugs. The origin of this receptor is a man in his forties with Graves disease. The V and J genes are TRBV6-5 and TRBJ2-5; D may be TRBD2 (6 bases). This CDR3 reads CASSYKGRGRQETQYF. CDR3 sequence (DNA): TGTGCCAGCAGTTACAAGGGTCGGGGGAGACAAGAGACCCAGTACTTC.